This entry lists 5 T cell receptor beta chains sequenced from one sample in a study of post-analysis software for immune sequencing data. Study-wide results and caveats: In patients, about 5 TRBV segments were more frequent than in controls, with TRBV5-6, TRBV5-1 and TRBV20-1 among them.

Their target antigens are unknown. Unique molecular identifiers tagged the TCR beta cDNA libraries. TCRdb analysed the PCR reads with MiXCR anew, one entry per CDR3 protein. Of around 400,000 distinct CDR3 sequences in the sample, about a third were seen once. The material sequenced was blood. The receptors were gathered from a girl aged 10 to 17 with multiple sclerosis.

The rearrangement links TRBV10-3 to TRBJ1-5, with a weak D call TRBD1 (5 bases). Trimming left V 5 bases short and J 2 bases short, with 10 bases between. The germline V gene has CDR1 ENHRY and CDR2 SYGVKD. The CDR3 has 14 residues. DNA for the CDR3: TGTGCCATCAGTCTGGTAGGGGGCAATCAGCCCCAGCATTTT. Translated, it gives CAISLVGGNQPQHF.

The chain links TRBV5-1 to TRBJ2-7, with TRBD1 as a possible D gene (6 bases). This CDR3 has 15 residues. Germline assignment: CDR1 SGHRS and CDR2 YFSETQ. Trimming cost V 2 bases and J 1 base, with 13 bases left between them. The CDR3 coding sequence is TGCGCCAGCAGCTTACAGGGTATGGGGTCCTACGAGCAGTACTTC. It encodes CASSLQGMGSYEQYF.

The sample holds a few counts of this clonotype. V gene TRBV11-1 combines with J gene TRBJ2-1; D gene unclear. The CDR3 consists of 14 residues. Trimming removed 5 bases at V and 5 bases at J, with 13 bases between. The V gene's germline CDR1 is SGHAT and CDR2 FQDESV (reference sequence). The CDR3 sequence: CASSRSRGHNEQFF. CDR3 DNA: TGTGCCAGCAGCCGCTCCCGAGGCCACAATGAGCAGTTCTTC. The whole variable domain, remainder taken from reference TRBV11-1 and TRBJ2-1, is EAEVAQSPRYKITEKSQAVAFWCDPISGHATLYWYRQILGQGPELLVQFQDESVVDDSQLPKDRFSAERLKGVDSTLKIQPAELGDSAMYLCASSRSRGHNEQFFGPGTRLTVL.

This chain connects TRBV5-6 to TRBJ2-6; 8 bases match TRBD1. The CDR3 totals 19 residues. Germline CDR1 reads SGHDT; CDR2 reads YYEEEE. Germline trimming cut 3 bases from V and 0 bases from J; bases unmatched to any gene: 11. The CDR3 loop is CASSWGQVKILSGANVLTF. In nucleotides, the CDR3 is TGTGCCAGCAGCTGGGGACAGGTCAAGATCCTCTCTGGGGCCAACGTCCTGACTTTC.

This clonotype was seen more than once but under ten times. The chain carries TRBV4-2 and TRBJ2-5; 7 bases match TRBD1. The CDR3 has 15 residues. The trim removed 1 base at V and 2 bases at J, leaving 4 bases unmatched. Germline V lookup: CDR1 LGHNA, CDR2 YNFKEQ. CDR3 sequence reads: CASSQGVQGQETQYF. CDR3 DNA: TGTGCCAGCAGCCAAGGGGTACAGGGGCAAGAGACCCAGTACTTC.